These T cell receptor beta chains were read from a single sample in a study of T cells after yellow fever vaccination. TCRdb ran MiXCR on the 5' RACE reads and lists one entry per CDR3 protein. This sample has a few hundred thousand distinct CDR3 sequences, with roughly 8% found just once. This material consisted of PBMCs, taken about 49 days after the first yellow fever vaccination. The receptors come from a man between 18 and 29 years old who received the YFV17D yellow fever vaccine. Each CDR3 is given without its conserved first and last residue. Fields, in order: J gene, V gene, CDR3 protein.

j_call: TRBJ1-2
v_call: TRBV29-1
cdr3_aa: SVEAGQGDGYT

j_call: TRBJ2-1
v_call: TRBV5-1
cdr3_aa: ASSPLWTGTSSYNEQF

j_call: TRBJ2-7
v_call: TRBV5-1
cdr3_aa: ASSPGTGGVYEQY

j_call: TRBJ1-4
v_call: TRBV5-6
cdr3_aa: ASSLRQVREKLF

j_call: TRBJ2-1
v_call: TRBV6-1
cdr3_aa: ASSGREQLAYNEQF

j_call: TRBJ2-3
v_call: TRBV20-1
cdr3_aa: SALRAGGTDTQY

j_call: TRBJ2-2
v_call: TRBV12-3/TRBV12-4
cdr3_aa: ASEGQWAGELF

j_call: TRBJ2-5
v_call: TRBV5-1
cdr3_aa: ATSPGQVSGETQY

j_call: TRBJ1-2
v_call: TRBV18
cdr3_aa: ASSPPIRRSGYT

j_call: TRBJ2-3
v_call: TRBV7-9
cdr3_aa: ASSAPGGQGADTQY

j_call: TRBJ2-5
v_call: TRBV24-1
cdr3_aa: ATSDPGQETQY

j_call: TRBJ2-7
v_call: TRBV25-1
cdr3_aa: ASTLGFEQY

j_call: TRBJ2-7
v_call: TRBV19
cdr3_aa: ASSIDRTYEQY

j_call: TRBJ2-7
v_call: TRBV4-1
cdr3_aa: ASSQDPGASYEQY

j_call: TRBJ2-5
v_call: TRBV4-2
cdr3_aa: ASSRGDLAGVPQETQY

j_call: TRBJ1-2
v_call: TRBV5-1
cdr3_aa: ASSLEVNGNYGYT

j_call: TRBJ2-5
v_call: TRBV28
cdr3_aa: ASSFPAQETQY

j_call: TRBJ1-5
v_call: TRBV12-3/TRBV12-4
cdr3_aa: ASSSDRVNTNQPQH

j_call: TRBJ2-3
v_call: TRBV11-2
cdr3_aa: ASSLDREGSTDTQY

j_call: TRBJ2-3
v_call: TRBV3-1
cdr3_aa: ASSLDRQRNDTDTQY

j_call: TRBJ1-1
v_call: TRBV5-1
cdr3_aa: ASRRPGAPEAF

j_call: TRBJ2-6
v_call: TRBV30
cdr3_aa: ASGASGANVLT

j_call: TRBJ2-1
v_call: TRBV6-2/TRBV6-3
cdr3_aa: ASSYSPGGNEQF

j_call: TRBJ2-2
v_call: TRBV5-1
cdr3_aa: ASMTTGTGATGELF